Listed below are T cell receptor beta chains from one sample, sequenced in a study of blood T cell repertoires in COVID-19. The assay was immunoSEQ multiplex PCR, and TCRdb's table has in-frame clones only and misses some. The profile shows fewer than 500,000 clones, nearly 90% of them singletons. The sample comprised PBMCs or T cells enriched from blood (not recorded which). Receptors originate from a woman younger than 30 with acute COVID-19. The CDR3 runs from the conserved cysteine through the conserved F or W.

V gene	J gene	CDR3 protein
TRBV28	TRBJ1-6	CASSLPDSFNSPLHF
TRBV9	TRBJ2-5	CASSVGGRVSETQYF
TRBV7-8	TRBJ2-7	CASSYRRPEDEQYF
TRBV29-1	TRBJ1-4	CSVGQGNEKLFF
TRBV30	TRBJ1-5	CAWSQTGRQPQHF
TRBV19	TRBJ2-1	CTSSMTRGPRTYNEQFF
TRBV29-1	TRBJ2-3	CSVEGGGFTDTQYF
TRBV28	TRBJ1-2	CASSLMRSNGGYTF
TRBV28	TRBJ2-7	CASSLNGSPSEQYF
TRBV6-2/TRBV6-3	TRBJ2-7	CASSYSIAGVYEQYF
TRBV9	TRBJ2-3	CASSVEGLSLSSTDTQYF
TRBV27	TRBJ1-5	CASSGGTGGYQPQHF
TRBV2	TRBJ1-4	CASSEDSYNEKLFF
TRBV19	TRBJ1-5	CASSIDRRGNQPQHF
TRBV6-2/TRBV6-3	TRBJ2-7	CASSDPGGSYEQYF
TRBV20-1	TRBJ2-7	CSVQGAREQYF
TRBV6-5	TRBJ1-4	CASSQTGLGEKLFF
TRBV19	TRBJ1-2	CASSYRDRDGYTF
TRBV29-1	TRBJ2-1	CSAYTRGYYNEQFF
TRBV19	TRBJ2-1	CASYPHSGGFYNEQFF
TRBV18	TRBJ1-1	CASSPYRDSEAFF
TRBV18	TRBJ1-1	CASSPPIRHTEAFF
TRBV5-4	TRBJ2-7	CASSFGGRAVIEQYF
TRBV10-2	TRBJ2-7	CASSFQTYEQYF
TRBV7-6	TRBJ1-5	CASSLVAGGQPQHF
TRBV10-1	TRBJ2-7	CASSEGTGSYEQYF
TRBV15	TRBJ1-5	CATKQGDSNQPQHF
TRBV27	TRBJ2-7	CASSLSRTSGYYEQYF
TRBV3-1/TRBV3-2	TRBJ2-2	CASSQRQGTDTGELFF
TRBV18	TRBJ1-1	CASSAMTGTRRPKTEAFF
TRBV5-4	TRBJ2-1	CASSLDSGEQFF
TRBV5-5	TRBJ2-3	CASSLDWESGTDTQYF
TRBV9	TRBJ1-5	CASSNQGNNQPQHF
TRBV10-3	TRBJ2-7	CAINDRGTSYEQYF
TRBV19	TRBJ1-1	CASTRWEAGNTEAFF
TRBV2	TRBJ1-2	CASSGQGGYGYTF
TRBV6-2/TRBV6-3	TRBJ1-1	CASSHLKGTEAFF
TRBV2	TRBJ2-3	CASNLQGPSDTQYF
TRBV7-8	TRBJ1-3	CASSLTGGSSGNTIYF
TRBV9	TRBJ1-2	CASSNEGVYGYTF
TRBV18	TRBJ1-2	CASSPPRGPTGYTF